Following are 5 T cell receptor beta chains from one sample sequenced in a study of blood T cells in healthy people across ages (dated by TCRdb to between 2014 and 2016). The library was prepared using 5' RACE. Data came from an Illumina HiSeq 2500. A second roughly 6 to 11 cycle PCR used a sample-barcoded 5' primer and a J-beta primer mix. TCRdb trimmed public reads at Q25 via fastp, called clones via MiXCR and kept in-frame beta chains. Entries are consolidated by CDR3 protein sequence, retaining the most common genes and DNA. The sample table shows hundreds of thousands of distinct CDR3 sequences, and 58% are seen once. Approximately 23% of the sample goes to the ten largest clones. The sample consisted of blood. These receptors all come from a man aged 25 to 40 in good health.

V and J are TRBV7-9 and TRBJ2-5; D is unclear. Germline V gene data show CDR1 as SEHNR and CDR2 as FQNEAQ (reference sequence). V lost 3 bases to trimming and J lost 4 bases, with 12 bases between them. The CDR3 length is 14 residues. The CDR3 region has the DNA TGTGCCAGCAGCTTGGCCGGACCTCCAGAGACCCAGTACTTC. It specifies CASSLAGPPETQYF.

The chain recombines TRBV5-1 with TRBJ1-2, with D perhaps matching TRBD1 (6 bases). The CDR3 length is 13 residues. The germline V gene encodes CDR1 SGHRS and CDR2 YFSETQ. Trimming took 5 bases from V and 6 from J, leaving 14 bases between them. This CDR3 is CASRRREGDGYTF. The CDR3 coding sequence is TGCGCCAGCAGACGTCGGGAGGGGGATGGCTACACCTTC.

V and J are TRBV13 and TRBJ1-6, with 8 nucleotides matching TRBD1. The CDR3 runs 14 residues. The V gene's germline CDR1 is PRHDT and CDR2 FYEKMQ (reference sequence). With V trimmed by 5 bases and J by 9 bases, 6 bases remained unmatched. CDR3 sequence: CASSNWTGTSPLHF. CDR3 bases: TGTGCCAGCAGCAACTGGACAGGGACTTCACCCCTCCACTTT.

The rearrangement joins TRBV7-9 to TRBJ2-7; TRBD2 aligns across 11 bases. The ends lost 5 bases at V and 6 bases at J; junction bases unmatched: 9. The length of the CDR3 is 15 residues. Germline values: CDR1 SEHNR, CDR2 FQNEAQ (reference sequence). The CDR3 here is CASSARLAGTREQYF. In DNA form, the CDR3 reads TGTGCCAGCAGCGCTAGACTAGCGGGGACCCGCGAGCAGTACTTC.

V and J are TRBV6-2 or TRBV6-3 and TRBJ2-3; 9 bases match TRBD2. V lost 6 bases and J lost 13; bases outside the gene matches: 14. The CDR3 has 14 residues. Germline loops: CDR1 MNHEY, CDR2 SVGEGT. The CDR3, as DNA: TGTGCCAGCAGCTATATTTCGGCGGGAGGGGCTGAGTATTTT. Translated: CASSYISAGGAEYF.